The rows below give T cell receptor beta chains drawn from one sample of a study of T cell responses to AZD1222 COVID-19 vaccine. The method was immunoSEQ multiplex PCR; TCRdb's version includes in-frame clones alone and lacks a portion of them. Seen here are about 93,000 clones, about nine tenths observed once, and the top ten hold 2.8%. The material was peripheral blood, obtained on day 0 of MenACWY control vaccination. The source is an adult in good health. CDR3s leave out the opening cysteine and the closing phenylalanine or tryptophan. Fields, in order: clone size, D gene, V gene, CDR3 protein. D genes are given only for firm matches. A row's size may be missing; if present it is once, few, many or a size class.

few,-,TRBV3-1/TRBV3-2,ASSQVGVEQY
once,TRBD2,TRBV4-2,ASSQGLAGGSSYNEQF
-,-,TRBV6-5,ASRQITGNGNTIY
-,-,TRBV7-9,ASSPIPNTEAF
-,-,TRBV2,ASSVRGNTEAF
-,TRBD2,TRBV10-3,AISESTSGLNEQF
-,-,TRBV11-2,ASSLNGAGYNEQF
once,-,TRBV6-4,ASSRIRVDQETQY
few,-,TRBV5-6,ASTVRGDTQY
-,-,TRBV21-1,ASSKGKAPYGYT
-,TRBD2,TRBV10-3,AISESERGSGTQY
-,-,TRBV4-3,ASSQGTQVSYEQY
-,-,TRBV5-4,ASSQVMGEQY
few,TRBD1,TRBV29-1,SVHRGRSYGYT
-,TRBD1,TRBV11-3,ASSLRVGQGAWGTDTQY
-,-,TRBV7-9,ASSLIFVGAEAF
-,-,TRBV7-2,ASSLGRPGYEQY
-,-,TRBV30,ASRGGTSTDTQY
once,-,TRBV7-2,ASSLAGVLNSPLH
-,-,TRBV6-5,ASSPMGPGNTEAF
once,TRBD1,TRBV11-3,ASSRYRGRTTEAF
-,-,TRBV6-1,ASSSRQASVGEQY
-,-,TRBV6-4,ASSPILNQPQH
once,-,TRBV6-6,ASSRRDSGNTIY
few,TRBD1,TRBV7-8,ASSLYEGATYEQY
-,TRBD1,TRBV6-5,ASSYSDRVNYEQY
-,-,TRBV23-1,ATTDGQFNQPQH
-,TRBD1,TRBV5-5,ATRPGQGNEKLF
-,-,TRBV19,ASSISKGAARETQY
-,-,TRBV7-3,ASSRSGQETQY
-,-,TRBV2,ASLGVAYGYT
-,-,TRBV9,ASSVGAIGRTDTQY
-,-,TRBV12-3/TRBV12-4,ASSDSNTEAF
-,TRBD2,TRBV6-1,ASSEARLAEIRLAKNIQY
-,-,TRBV10-3,AISENGGASNEKLF
-,-,TRBV4-1,ASSHPVGGTFGYT
-,-,TRBV11-2,ASSLQGGWGNIQY
-,TRBD1,TRBV9,ASSVFDRGGTEAF
-,-,TRBV5-4,ASSLGFGRGAYEQY
-,TRBD2,TRBV7-9,ASSLARSGGYNYEQF
-,-,TRBV28,ASSLELYGYT
-,TRBD1,TRBV11-2,ASSPWDSYEQY
-,-,TRBV6-2/TRBV6-3,ASSLYPTATSYNEQF
-,-,TRBV6-5,ASSLGAYSGNTIY
-,-,TRBV7-8,ASSITGLANIQY
-,-,TRBV5-1,ASSLEGAEAF
-,-,TRBV2,ASLRGETGELF
-,-,TRBV4-3,ASSQATTKLTDTQY
-,-,TRBV19,ASSTRSTDEQY
-,TRBD2,TRBV4-3,ASSQEGAGLKETQY
once,TRBD1,TRBV6-5,ASRGDSTLLYEQY
-,-,TRBV11-3,ASSLQTDLNTEAF
-,-,TRBV27,ASSLRFNQPQH
-,TRBD1,TRBV5-1,ASSNMDRGDTEAF
once,TRBD2,TRBV5-1,ASSPIAGGTDTQY